Reported below is one T cell receptor beta chain. This entry is derived from a study of cytomegalovirus exposure and HLA in healthy donors. Whole-study context: Unique TCRs from HLA-typed donors, around 93 million of them, were held in an early data release.

Vbeta (60) and Jbeta (13) primers were used in the PCR. The method was immunoSEQ multiplex PCR; TCRdb's version includes in-frame clones alone and lacks a portion of them. The table records 130,000 to 150,000 clones, roughly 80% of them present only once. The germline V gene encodes CDR1 ENHRY and CDR2 SYGVKD. Deletions cut 6 bases from V and 1 base from J, with 10 bases between. This CDR3 contains 15 residues. The receptor's source is a woman aged 40 to 55 in good health and CMV-seropositive. Sequencing was performed on PBMCs. The V gene is TRBV10-3, the J gene TRBJ2-6, with D maybe TRBD2 (5 bases). The CDR3 loop reads CAIRVPGSGANVLTF. The DNA of the CDR3 is TGTGCCATCAGGGTCCCGGGGTCTGGGGCCAACGTCCTGACTTTC.